This passage covers 21 T cell receptor beta chains from one sample sequenced in a study of tissue T cells after allogeneic stem cell transplantation. This table comes from immunoSEQ multiplex PCR, and its TCRdb copy is limited to in-frame clones, with some not included. The table shows about 50,000 clones, with nearly 75% occurring only once. The sample was sorted cells pooled from one or two spleens. The receptor source for this set is a pool of C57BL/6 mice in good health.

Notes on this clone: Gene names are mouse gene names. The sequence runs out 1 residue before the end of the CDR3; the remainder is reconstructed from the germline J gene. This chain connects TRBV13-3 to TRBJ2-1; TRBD1 matches 9 bases. This CDR3 comprises 15 residues. Germline V gives CDR1 NNHDY, CDR2 SYVADS. V was pared by 3 bases and J by 3 bases, with 4 bases of the junction left unmatched. Here the CDR3 reads CASSAQDRGYAEQFF. CDR3 DNA, as far as it was read: TGTGCCAGCAGTGCCCAGGACAGGGGCTATGCTGAGCAGTTC.

As regards this clone: Genes and germline come from the mouse. From the germline J gene comes the end of the CDR3, since the read stops 1 residue before it. This sequence joins TRBV19 and TRBJ1-6, with unresolved D. TRBJ1-6 is annotated as an ORF whose role is uncertain. V was shortened by 4 bases and J by 7 bases, with 9 bases between the two germline ends. CDR3 length: 13 amino acids. The germline gives CDR1 FNHDT, CDR2 SITEND (reference sequence). The CDR3 is CASSSVENSPLYF. Partial CDR3 DNA: TGTGCCAGCAGTTCGGTTGAGAATTCGCCCCTCTAC.

Worth noting for this clone: Here the gene names and germline are mouse. The read finishes 1 residue shy of the CDR3 end, and the germline J gene is used to complete it. The chain is built from TRBV13-2 and TRBJ1-2, with TRBD1 matching 10 bases. V was clipped by 5 bases and J by 4 bases; unmatched bases: 5. Germline CDR1 reads NNHNN; CDR2 reads SYGAGS (reference sequence). The CDR3 is 14 amino acids. The sequenced CDR3 bases are TGTGCCAGCGGGCACCGGGACAGGGGCTCCGACTACACC. Amino acid sequence: CASGHRDRGSDYT. The CDR3 as a whole reads CASGHRDRGSDYTF.

With regard to this clone: Genes here carry mouse names. The read gets to within 1 residue of the CDR3 end, and the germline J gene fills in the rest. The sample contains more than one DNA sequence encoding this CDR3. The rearrangement links TRBV13-2 to TRBJ2-4, with D tentatively TRBD1 (5 bases). The length of the CDR3 is 13 residues. V lost 2 bases to trimming and J lost 3 bases, with 7 bases between them. Germline V lookup: CDR1 NNHNN, CDR2 SYGAGS (reference sequence). The part of the CDR3 DNA that was read is TGTGCCAGCGGTGAGGCAGGGCAAAACACCTTGTAC. It translates to CASGEAGQNTLY. The whole CDR3 region reads CASGEAGQNTLYF.

This clone showed up just once. Each gene name is a mouse one. The read ends 1 residue shy of where the CDR3 ends; the end is completed using the germline J gene. The chain links TRBV20 to TRBJ2-2; no reliable D call. V was cut by 1 base and J by 1 base, with 4 bases left in between. This CDR3 contains 13 residues. Germline CDR1 GFQATS, CDR2 STVNSAI. Partial CDR3 DNA: TGTGGTGCTAGGGCCTTAAACACCGGGCAGCTCTAC. It is translated as CGARALNTGQLY. The CDR3, in full, reads CGARALNTGQLYF.

On this clone: The genes and germline here are from mouse. Read coverage stops 1 residue before the CDR3 terminus; the germline J gene supplies the remainder. The chain carries TRBV1 and TRBJ1-1; D ambiguous. Germline loops: CDR1 NSQYPW, CDR2 LRSPGD (reference sequence). With 2 bases removed from V and 3 bases from J, the gap between germline ends came to 4 bases. The CDR3 spans 12 residues. Incomplete CDR3 DNA: TGCACCTGCAGTGCAAAGCACACAGAAGTCTTC. Residues: CTCSAKHTEVF. The full-length CDR3 reads as CTCSAKHTEVFF.

Comments on this clone: The genes are named according to mouse. The CDR3 spells CASSPGGVEQYF. The covered CDR3 bases are TGTGCAAGCAGCCCCGGGGGTGTGGAACAGTAC. The V and J genes are TRBV16 and TRBJ2-7, with D perhaps assigned TRBD1 or TRBD2 (5 bases each). The read finishes 1 residue shy of the CDR3 end, and the germline J gene is used to complete it. The CDR3 covers 12 residues. Germline values: CDR1 SGHSA, CDR2 FRNQAP. V lost 5 bases, J lost 7 bases, and 12 bases lay in between.

With respect to this clone: Gene names and germline refer to mouse. The read terminates 1 residue before the CDR3 end, so the remaining end is supplied by the germline J gene. V gene TRBV17 combines with J gene TRBJ2-7; 13 nucleotides line up with TRBD2. Per germline, CDR1 MNHDT and CDR2 YYDKIL. Trimming cost V 3 bases and J 3 bases; bases outside gene matches: 2. The CDR3 spans 15 residues. CDR3 sequence: CASSSGLGGRYEQYF. Partial CDR3 DNA: TGTGCTAGCAGTAGTGGACTGGGGGGGCGCTATGAACAGTAC.

Turning to this clone: Mouse germline and gene names are used. The CDR3 end is not reached by the read, which stops 1 residue before it; the germline J gene fills it in. This rearrangement joins TRBV19 to TRBJ2-3; D unresolved. The CDR3 has 13 amino acids. Germline V gene sequence: CDR1 FNHDT, CDR2 SITEND (reference sequence). Trimming took off 6 bases at V and 0 bases at J, with 8 bases between the two ends. CDR3 amino acids: CASTRFSAETLYF. The DNA read from the CDR3 is TGTGCCAGCACCCGATTTAGTGCAGAAACGCTGTAT.

With regard to this clone: All gene names here are mouse names. The CDR3 goes on 1 residue after the read ends, and that part is filled in from the germline J gene. The V gene is TRBV16, the J gene TRBJ2-1; 10 bases are shared with TRBD2. The trim removed 1 base at V and 3 bases at J, leaving 3 bases unmatched. The germline gives CDR1 SGHSA, CDR2 FRNQAP. This CDR3 contains 16 residues. CDR3 sequence reads: CASSLGGLGSYAEQFF. The part of the CDR3 DNA that was read is TGTGCAAGCAGCTTAGGGGGACTGGGGAGCTATGCTGAGCAGTTC. Complete variable domain (other parts from reference TRBV16 and TRBJ2-1): NAGVIQTPRHKVTGKGQEATLWCEPISGHSAVFWYRQTIVQGLEFLTYFRNQAPIDDSGMPKERFSAQMPNQSHSTLKIQSTQPQDSAVYLCASSLGGLGSYAEQFFGPGTRLTVL.

This clone was observed a handful of times. Germline and genes here are mouse. Read coverage stops 1 residue before the CDR3 terminus; the germline J gene supplies the remainder. The sample holds other DNA sequences that translate to the same CDR3. The chain couples TRBV12-1 to TRBJ2-7; 8 bases match TRBD2. Per germline, CDR1 SGHSN and CDR2 HYEKVE. Trimming cost V 0 bases and J 6 bases; bases outside gene matches: 3. This CDR3 has 13 amino acids. CDR3 in amino acids: CASSLDWGGEQYF. The DNA read from the CDR3 is TGTGCCAGCTCTCTCGATTGGGGGGGTGAACAGTAC.

Details on this clone: Mouse germline and gene names are used. Read sequence stops 1 residue before the CDR3 end, and the germline J gene provides the missing end. The chain links TRBV13-1 to TRBJ2-3; TRBD2 matches at 9 bases. Germline V CDR1 and CDR2: NSHNY, SYGAGN. This CDR3 spans 14 amino acids. V shed 6 bases, J shed 2 bases, and the junction held 4 bases outside the gene matches. The CDR3 loop is CASKLGGNAETLYF. The CDR3 DNA, read in part, is TGTGCCAGCAAACTGGGGGGAAATGCAGAAACGCTGTAT.

As for this clone: The listed genes are named as in mouse. The CDR3 protein is CASSQDRQGEVFF. CDR3 DNA, as far as it was read: TGTGCCAGCAGCCAAGATCGGCAGGGGGAAGTCTTC. This chain joins TRBV2 and TRBJ1-1, with D perhaps matching TRBD1 (6 bases). The missing CDR3 end, 1 residue past where the read stops, is filled in from the germline J gene. The CDR3 totals 13 residues. Deletions cut 0 bases from V and 8 bases from J, with 10 bases between. The germline gives CDR1 LGHNA, CDR2 YSYQKL.

Notes on this clone: Mouse germline and gene names are used. The read stops 1 residue short of the end of the CDR3; the missing end is completed from the germline J gene. The J gene is TRBJ2-1, the V gene TRBV12-2, with 13 positions matching TRBD2. This CDR3 has 16 amino acids. CDR1 SGHLS and CDR2 HYDKME come from the germline V gene. Trimming took 0 bases from V and 7 from J; bases not matched to a gene: 5. CDR3 loop: CASSLGLGGREAEQFF. The CDR3 bases that were read are TGTGCCAGCTCTCTCGGACTGGGGGGGCGAGAGGCTGAGCAGTTC.

A remark on this clone: Mouse germline and gene names are used. The CDR3 extends 1 residue past the end of the read, so its final part is completed from the germline J gene. V gene TRBV29 combines with J gene TRBJ2-1; 9 bases agree with TRBD1. Germline CDR1 and CDR2: MSHET and SYDVDS. With 5 bases clipped from V and 3 bases from J, the junction kept 5 bases outside the gene matches. The CDR3 runs to 15 residues. CDR3: CASSPPGQGYAEQFF. The CDR3 bases that were read are TGTGCTAGCAGTCCTCCGGGACAGGGCTATGCTGAGCAGTTC.

Note on this clone: The listed genes are named as in mouse. Read coverage stops 1 residue before the CDR3 terminus; the germline J gene supplies the remainder. This chain connects TRBV15 to TRBJ2-2; D possibly corresponds to TRBD2 (6 bases). The V end was cut by 5 bases, the J end by 0 bases, with 13 bases between. CDR1 and CDR2 from the germline V gene are SGHND and FRSKSL. CDR3 size: 16 residues. The part of the CDR3 DNA that was read is TGTGCCAGCAGTCCGGGACTTCCTTCAAACACCGGGCAGCTCTAC. It codes for CASSPGLPSNTGQLY. The entire CDR3 protein is CASSPGLPSNTGQLYF.

Comments on this clone: The gene names given are mouse names. The read terminates 1 residue ahead of where the CDR3 ends, so the germline J gene completes it. The rearrangement uses TRBV5 and TRBJ2-2; 11 positions agree with TRBD2. V shed 1 base and J 6 bases; nucleotides not matched to a gene: 1. This CDR3 contains 15 residues. From germline, CDR1 is LGHNA and CDR2 YNLKQL (reference sequence). Partial CDR3 DNA: TGTGCCAGCAGCCAAGCGGGACTGGGGGCCGGGCAGCTCTAC. Its translation is CASSQAGLGAGQLY. The entire CDR3 sequence reads CASSQAGLGAGQLYF.

A word on this clone: Mouse germline and gene names are used. The CDR3 is cut off 1 residue early in the read; its end comes from the germline J gene. The chain has TRBV30 and TRBJ1-6, with D possibly TRBD1 on 5 matching bases. TRBJ1-6 is recorded as an ORF, its role being uncertain. The CDR3 is 13 residues long. Germline V gene data show CDR1 as SQVVS and CDR2 as ANEGSEA. V gave up 1 base and J gave up 9 bases, with 10 bases separating them. CDR3 protein: CSSRGWGPSPLYF. The CDR3 bases that were read are TGTAGTTCTAGAGGATGGGGACCTTCGCCCCTCTAC.

This clone was observed a handful of times. Germline and genes here are mouse. The read halts 1 residue ahead of the CDR3 end, with the missing end drawn from the germline J gene. The V gene is TRBV13-3, the J gene TRBJ1-4, with D possibly TRBD1 on 5 matching bases. V was shortened by 6 bases and J by 1 base, with 7 bases between the two germline ends. CDR3 length: 13 residues. CDR1 NNHDY and CDR2 SYVADS come from the germline V gene. The CDR3 here is CASMGPSNERLFF. The sequenced CDR3 bases are TGTGCCAGCATGGGGCCTTCCAACGAAAGATTATTT.

This clone was picked up one time. Any gene name here is a mouse gene name. The read halts 1 residue ahead of the CDR3 end, with the missing end drawn from the germline J gene. The chain employs TRBV5 and TRBJ2-7; 12 nucleotides align to TRBD2. The CDR3 contains 15 residues. V lost 1 base to trimming and J lost 4 bases; unmatched junction nucleotides: 2. Looked up from germline, CDR1 is LGHNA and CDR2 is YNLKQL (reference sequence). This CDR3 reads CASSQAGTGGYEQYF. CDR3 bases read: TGTGCCAGCAGCCAAGCCGGGACTGGGGGGTATGAACAGTAC.

A word on this clone: Genes and germline are mouse. The CDR3 end falls 1 residue outside the read, so it is completed with the germline J gene. V gene TRBV1 combines with J gene TRBJ1-1; D may be TRBD1 (5 bases). CDR3 length equals 14 residues. The germline gives CDR1 NSQYPW, CDR2 LRSPGD (reference sequence). V lost 0 bases to trimming and J lost 4 bases, with 9 bases between them. CDR3 DNA (partial): TGCACCTGCAGTGCAGAACCAGGGAGCACAGAAGTCTTC. It yields the protein CTCSAEPGSTEVF. The whole CDR3 protein reads CTCSAEPGSTEVFF.